One sample yielded the 17 T cell receptor beta chains listed below, sequenced in a study of T-cell reconstitution after alpha-beta-depleted transplantation in children listed by TCRdb under 2016. The method behind the library was PCR. Sequencing was carried out with an Illumina HiSeq 2500. TCR library preparation used molecular barcoding, with unique molecular identifiers applied to normalize quantification of the TCRbeta repertoire. TCRdb handled the public reads itself, with Q25 trimming in fastp and clone calling in MiXCR, and kept productive beta chains. Entries are consolidated by CDR3 protein sequence, retaining the most common genes and DNA. For this sample the table gives 480,000 or so distinct CDR3 sequences, of which approximately 10% were detected only once. The leading ten clones occupy roughly 2.1% of the sample. This sample's treatment or condition label indicates: allogeneic hematopoietic cell transplantation with graft depleted of TCRalphabeta T cells and CD19 B cells.

Sequenced here: PBMCs, sampled before TCRalphabeta/CD19-depleted stem cell transplant. The receptors were gathered from a child aged 2 to 10 with inherited bone marrow failure, due to receive a stem cell transplant.

This clonotype was detected ten times or more. The chain employs TRBV7-2 and TRBJ2-7; 7 bases line up with TRBD2. The CDR3 consists of 16 residues. V was clipped by 5 bases and J by 1 base; unmatched bases: 11. Germline CDR1 and CDR2: SGHTA and FQGNSA. The CDR3 is CASSPEAGTSSYEQYF. The CDR3 nucleotides are TGTGCCAGCAGCCCGGAAGCGGGAACCTCTTCCTACGAGCAGTACTTC.

The J gene is TRBJ2-2, the V gene TRBV5-1; perhaps D is TRBD1 or TRBD2 (5 bases each). The CDR3 totals 15 residues. Germline CDR1 SGHRS, CDR2 YFSETQ. Trimming stripped 4 bases from V and 5 bases from J, with 15 bases between. The CDR3 loop reads CASSPGTFRTGELFF. The CDR3 nucleotides are TGCGCCAGCAGCCCTGGGACCTTTCGGACCGGGGAGCTGTTTTTT.

This clonotype was picked up many times. The J gene is TRBJ2-1, the V gene TRBV5-1, with 7 positions matching TRBD2. The CDR3 runs 15 residues. After removal of 0 bases from V and 5 bases from J, the junction contained 5 bases not matched to a gene. Germline V lookup: CDR1 SGHRS, CDR2 YFSETQ. The DNA of the CDR3 is TGCGCCAGCAGCTTGGATAGCGGGCTAAACAATGAGCAGTTCTTC. Translation gives CASSLDSGLNNEQFF.

This clonotype was counted at least ten times. The chain couples TRBV7-2 to TRBJ2-5; weak D call: TRBD1 (5 bases). V was pared by 8 bases and J by 5 bases, with 9 bases between. CDR3 length equals 11 residues. CDR1 is SGHTA, CDR2 FQGNSA, per germline. The DNA of the CDR3 is TGTGCCAGCGGGGCCGGGGAGACCCAGTACTTC. Its translation is CASGAGETQYF.

This clonotype was observed a handful of times. The V call is TRBV4-3, the J call TRBJ1-6; no definite D call. Germline V gene lookup returns CDR1 LGHNA and CDR2 YSLEER. This CDR3 is built from 17 residues. The V end lost 0 bases, the J end lost 6 bases, and 15 bases lay between the germline ends. CDR3 sequence reads: CASSQDRGLVVNSPLHF. In nucleotides, the CDR3 is TGCGCCAGCAGCCAAGATCGGGGATTAGTGGTTAATTCACCCCTCCACTTT.

This clonotype was counted at least ten times. The chain carries TRBV30 and TRBJ2-2; D is possibly TRBD1 (5 bases). CDR1 and CDR2 from the germline V gene are GTSNPN and SVGIG (reference sequence). The ends were cut back, 4 bases at V and 4 bases at J, with 13 bases in the middle. The CDR3 contains 14 residues. Here the CDR3 reads CAWKMLDSTGELFF. For the CDR3, the DNA is TGTGCCTGGAAAATGTTAGACAGCACCGGGGAGCTGTTTTTT.

This chain connects TRBV6-5 to TRBJ1-2, with 7 nucleotides matching TRBD1. This CDR3 is 15 amino acids long. Per germline, CDR1 MNHEY and CDR2 SVGAGI. Trimming took 0 bases from V and 5 from J; bases not matched to a gene: 6. This chain's CDR3 is CASSYSDTGVYGYTF. CDR3 DNA sequence: TGTGCCAGCAGTTACTCCGATACAGGGGTTTATGGCTACACCTTC.

The table lists this clonotype with many counts. The CDR3 is CSVGGQHVEGYGYTF. CDR3 in DNA: TGCAGCGTTGGCGGACAGCACGTCGAGGGCTATGGCTACACCTTC. The chain employs TRBV29-1 and TRBJ1-2; tentatively, D is TRBD1 (6 bases). The CDR3 has 15 residues. The germline gives CDR1 SQVTM, CDR2 ANQGSEA. V lost 4 bases and J 4 bases, leaving 19 bases between the germline ends.

This clonotype has a handful of counts. The DNA of the CDR3 is TGCGCCAGCAGCCAAGATTGGGCGGGTGCAACCTACAATGAGCAGTTCTTC. Translation gives CASSQDWAGATYNEQFF. V and J are TRBV4-3 and TRBJ2-1; a weak D match, TRBD2 (5 bases). CDR3 length: 17 residues. Germline V gene sequence: CDR1 LGHNA, CDR2 YSLEER. V shed 0 bases and J shed 2 bases, with 14 bases lying between them.

This clonotype has only a few counts. This chain links TRBV24-1 with TRBJ2-2; D not resolved. V was shortened by 9 bases and J by 6 bases, with 7 bases between the two germline ends. Germline assignment: CDR1 KGHDR and CDR2 SFDVKD. This CDR3 has 11 amino acids. CDR3 bases: TGTGCCACCCGGGCAGCCGGGGAGCTGTTTTTT. As protein: CATRAAGELFF.

The chain uses TRBV20-1 and TRBJ2-5; D call uncertain. The CDR3 is made up of 14 amino acids. Germline V gene lookup returns CDR1 DFQATT and CDR2 SNEGSKA (reference sequence). V dropped 0 bases and J dropped 4 bases, with 12 bases sitting between them. The CDR3 loop is CSARDPVVGETQYF. The CDR3 bases are TGCAGTGCTAGAGATCCTGTCGTCGGAGAGACCCAGTACTTC.

This clonotype appeared many times. The chain couples TRBV12-3 or TRBV12-4 to TRBJ1-5; 9 bases map to TRBD1. V was pared by 6 bases and J by 0 bases, with 6 bases of the junction left unmatched. The length of the CDR3 is 16 residues. DNA for the CDR3: TGTGCCAGCAGCGGGACAGGGTCGTATAGCAATCAGCCCCAGCATTTT. This gives the protein CASSGTGSYSNQPQHF.

This clonotype was found many times. CDR3 nucleotide sequence: TGTGCCAGCAGCCTGACCCTAGCGGGAAGATACTACGAGCAGTACTTC. It translates to CASSLTLAGRYYEQYF. The chain uses TRBV7-8 and TRBJ2-7, with 9 bases that match TRBD2. The CDR3 is 16 amino acids. In germline, CDR1 is SGHVS, CDR2 FQNEAQ. Trimming at V came to 5 bases and at J to 3 bases, leaving 11 bases not matched to a gene.

The chain combines TRBV30 with TRBJ1-4; tentatively, D is TRBD1 (5 bases). The CDR3 extends over 15 amino acids. Germline V lookup: CDR1 GTSNPN, CDR2 SVGIG (reference sequence). V was trimmed by 0 bases and J by 7 bases, leaving 15 bases between them. The CDR3 DNA reads TGTGCCTGGAGTGTACGTCGAGGGGCGACTGAAAAACTGTTTTTT. This codes for CAWSVRRGATEKLFF.

The rearrangement joins TRBV14 to TRBJ2-1; TRBD2 aligns across 13 bases. The V segment lost 0 bases and the J segment 4 bases; nucleotides outside the gene matches: 3. Germline-derived CDR1 and CDR2 are SGHDN and FVKESK. The CDR3 covers 17 residues. The CDR3 nucleotides read TGTGCCAGCAGCCAAGAGAGGGGACTAGCGGGGTACAATGAGCAGTTCTTC. This codes for CASSQERGLAGYNEQFF. Using reference TRBV14 and TRBJ2-1 for the parts outside the CDR3, the full variable domain is EAGVTQFPSHSVIEKGQTVTLRCDPISGHDNLYWYRRVMGKEIKFLLHFVKESKQDESGMPNNRFLAERTGGTYSTLKVQPAELEDSGVYFCASSQERGLAGYNEQFFGPGTRLTVL.

This clonotype came up a few times. The chain couples TRBV18 to TRBJ2-1, with 9 bases matching TRBD2. CDR3 length equals 16 residues. Trimming at V came to 2 bases and at J to 4 bases, leaving 6 bases not matched to a gene. Germline assignment: CDR1 KGHSH and CDR2 LQKENI. The CDR3 reads CASSPYWTSAYNEQFF. The CDR3 DNA reads TGTGCCAGCTCACCATATTGGACTAGCGCGTACAATGAGCAGTTCTTC.

Note on this clonotype: Given a much more abundant clone one base away, this may be a read error. The rearrangement links TRBV29-1 to TRBJ2-7, with 9 bases identical to TRBD1. Germline V gene sequence: CDR1 SQVTM, CDR2 ANQGSEA. V shed 5 bases and J 6 bases; nucleotides not matched to a gene: 11. The CDR3 is 14 residues long. The CDR3 bases are TGCAGCGTTCAGGGGACAGGGAGGTTTGTCGAGCAGTACTTC. This gives the protein CSVQGTGRFVEQYF.